A selection of T cell receptor beta chains follows, all from one sample in a study of early T cells in non-severe SARS-CoV-2 infection. TCRdb redid the calling of the 5' RACE reads with MiXCR, one entry per CDR3 protein. The data hold about 81,000 distinct CDR3 sequences, with 6% to 7% observed a single time. Sequenced material: whole blood. These receptors were taken from an adult who was a healthcare worker with PCR-confirmed SARS-CoV-2 infection or an uninfected control (not recorded which). CDR3s include the opening cysteine and the closing phenylalanine or tryptophan. A D gene is named only where the DNA matches it firmly. Where a row states a size, it is once, few, many or the class of an expanded clone; other rows omit it.

j_call d_call clone_size v_call cdr3_aa cdr3_nt
TRBJ2-1 TRBD2 NA TRBV9 CASSVGGSGSTYEQFF TGTGCCAGCAGCGTAGGGGGGAGCGGGAGTACCTATGAGCAGTTCTTC
TRBJ2-7 NA few TRBV3-1 CASSQWRGNEQYF TGTGCCAGCAGCCAATGGAGAGGGAACGAGCAGTACTTC
TRBJ1-6 NA many TRBV7-9 CASSLRESPLHF TGTGCCAGCAGCTTACGGGAATCACCCCTCCACTTT
TRBJ1-1 TRBD1 NA TRBV6-6 CASTLGQAGGTEAFF TGTGCCAGCACCCTGGGACAGGCGGGAGGGACTGAAGCTTTCTTT
TRBJ1-2 TRBD1 NA TRBV5-1 CASSLAGTVNYGYTF TGCGCCAGCAGCTTGGCCGGGACAGTTAACTATGGCTACACCTTC
TRBJ2-3 TRBD1 few TRBV7-2 CASSSDRGRSDTQYF TGTGCCAGCAGCTCGGACAGGGGACGGTCCGATACGCAGTATTTT
TRBJ2-7 TRBD1 NA TRBV5-1 CASSLGTGALEQYF TGCGCCAGCAGCTTAGGGACAGGGGCCCTCGAGCAGTACTTC
TRBJ1-1 NA few TRBV21-1 CASSKAGRDTYRGNTEAFF TGTGCCAGCAGCAAAGCGGGCCGGGACACGTATAGGGGGAACACTGAAGCTTTCTTT
TRBJ2-7 NA many TRBV7-9 CASSLAGGQSSYEQYF TGTGCCAGCAGCTTAGCAGGCGGACAGTCATCCTACGAGCAGTACTTC
TRBJ2-3 TRBD1 few TRBV4-2 CASSQVKWDRGRADTQYF TGTGCCAGCAGCCAAGTGAAGTGGGACAGGGGGCGTGCAGATACGCAGTATTTT
TRBJ2-1 TRBD2 few TRBV5-4 CASSLARTSGAEQFF TGTGCCAGCAGCTTGGCAAGGACTAGCGGGGCTGAGCAGTTCTTC
TRBJ1-1 NA many TRBV20-1 CSARADRLNTEAFF TGCAGTGCTAGAGCCGACAGACTGAACACTGAAGCTTTCTTT
TRBJ2-6 NA many TRBV5-6 CASSLSFAGANVLTF TGTGCCAGCAGCTTGTCCTTTGCTGGGGCCAACGTCCTGACTTTC